This TCR beta chain was sequenced in a study of identical twins. Each CDR3 protein gets one entry after TCRdb re-called the 5' RACE reads with MiXCR. The sample has about 530,000 distinct CDR3 sequences; 20% to 25% are singletons. The data also belong to a second study, concerning yellow fever vaccine responses in identical twins.

The clonotype comes from a woman younger than 30 in good health. The material sequenced was CD4+ T cells sorted from blood.

The CDR3 sequence is CSASGGTSGSTDTQYF. CDR3 nucleotide sequence: TGCAGTGCTAGCGGCGGCACTAGCGGGAGTACAGATACGCAGTATTTT. This chain links TRBV20-1 with TRBJ2-3; TRBD2 agrees at 11 bases. Germline CDR1 DFQATT, CDR2 SNEGSKA (reference sequence). V shed 3 bases and J 3 bases; nucleotides not matched to a gene: 8. The CDR3 sequence is 16 residues long.